This passage covers 9 T cell receptor beta chains from one sample sequenced in a study of T cell clones after liver transplantation. Sequencing used immunoSEQ multiplex PCR; TCRdb keeps in-frame clones, though not all of them. The table has tens of thousands of clones, 60% to 80% seen once. Here the sequenced sample was CD4+ T cells from blood, taken before liver transplant. All receptors come from a human donor who received a liver transplant.

The chain links TRBV14 to TRBJ2-7, with 8 bases fitting TRBD1. The germline gives CDR1 SGHDN, CDR2 FVKESK. The CDR3 has 14 residues. With 2 bases clipped from V and 9 bases from J, the junction kept 9 bases outside the gene matches. CDR3 nucleotides: TGTGCCAGCAGCCAACCGGGACAGGTCCGGGTGCAGTACTTC. Its protein is CASSQPGQVRVQYF.

This rearrangement joins TRBV25-1 to TRBJ2-1; TRBD1 might be the D (6 bases). Germline loops: CDR1 MGHDK, CDR2 SYGVNS. The CDR3 loop spans 13 amino acids. V lost 4 bases to trimming and J lost 9 bases, with 13 bases between them. In DNA form, the CDR3 reads TGTGCCAGCAGTGCGGACAGCATTTTTGAGCAGTTCTTC. Translated: CASSADSIFEQFF.

The chain has TRBV15 and TRBJ2-7; weak D call: TRBD2 (5 bases). The germline V and J ends were trimmed by 1 base and 2 bases, with 6 bases remaining between them. The CDR3 contains 13 residues. CDR1 is LNHNV and CDR2 is YYDKDF in the germline V gene (reference sequence). CDR3 sequence reads: CATSRAGTYEQYF. The CDR3 DNA reads as TGTGCCACCAGCAGAGCGGGGACCTACGAGCAGTACTTC.

This clone appeared once. The sample contains more than one DNA sequence encoding this CDR3. The chain is built from TRBV5-1 and TRBJ2-5, with D maybe TRBD1 (5 bases). This CDR3 is 11 amino acids long. CDR1 is SGHRS, CDR2 YFSETQ, per germline. V lost 5 bases to trimming and J lost 3 bases, with 5 bases between them. The CDR3 sequence is CASRQEETQYF. For the CDR3, the DNA is TGCGCCAGCAGACAGGAAGAGACCCAGTACTTC. Using reference TRBV5-1 and TRBJ2-5 for the parts outside the CDR3, the full variable domain is KAGVTQTPRYLIKTRGQQVTLSCSPISGHRSVSWYQQTPGQGLQFLFEYFSETQRNKGNFPGRFSGRQFSNSRSEMNVSTLELGDSALYLCASRQEETQYFGPGTRLLVL.

This chain joins TRBV19 and TRBJ1-1; 8 bases align to TRBD1. Unmatched junction bases numbered 8, after V lost 9 bases and J lost 5 bases. This CDR3 is built from 13 residues. Germline V gives CDR1 LNHDA, CDR2 SQIVND (reference sequence). In DNA form, the CDR3 reads TGTGCCAGCAGACAGGGGCGGGAAACTGAAGCTTTCTTT. It translates to CASRQGRETEAFF.

This rearrangement joins TRBV18 to TRBJ1-3, with 9 bases fitting TRBD1. The CDR3 runs 17 residues. Looked up from germline, CDR1 is KGHSH and CDR2 is LQKENI. Trimming took 5 bases from V and 4 from J; bases not matched to a gene: 12. The CDR3 loop reads CASSASQQGAGGNTIYF. Here the CDR3 DNA reads TGTGCCAGCTCAGCGTCCCAACAGGGGGCGGGCGGAAACACCATATATTTT. Combining the CDR3 with reference TRBV18 and TRBJ1-3 gives the whole variable domain NAGVMQNPRHLVRRRGQEARLRCSPMKGHSHVYWYRQLPEEGLKFMVYLQKENIIDESGMPKERFSAEFPKEGPSILRIQQVVRGDSAAYFCASSASQQGAGGNTIYFGEGSWLTVV.

The CDR3 protein is CASSLRSVTSGSYEQYF. The DNA of the CDR3 is TGTGCCAGCAGCCTCAGATCCGTGACTAGCGGTTCCTACGAGCAGTACTTC. The chain has TRBV9 and TRBJ2-7, with 9 bases lining up with TRBD2. Trimming at V came to 4 bases and at J to 1 base, leaving 12 bases not matched to a gene. The CDR3 runs 17 residues. Per the germline V gene, CDR1 is SGDLS and CDR2 is YYNGEE.

This chain connects TRBV11-2 to TRBJ2-1; TRBD1 might be the D (6 bases). The V end was cut by 6 bases, the J end by 4 bases, with 19 bases between. Germline V gene sequence: CDR1 SGHAT, CDR2 FQNNGV. The CDR3 extends over 16 amino acids. CDR3 loop: CASSLTGTRNYNEQFF. The CDR3 nucleotides read TGTGCCAGCAGTTTAACCGGGACAAGAAATTACAATGAGCAGTTCTTC. Supplemented by reference TRBV11-2 and TRBJ2-1, the full variable domain reads EAGVAQSPRYKIIEKRQSVAFWCNPISGHATLYWYQQILGQGPKLLIQFQNNGVVDDSQLPKDRFSAERLKGVDSTLKIQPAKLEDSAVYLCASSLTGTRNYNEQFFGPGTRLTVL.

The chain uses TRBV5-6 and TRBJ2-2; TRBD1 aligns across 8 bases. CDR1 is SGHDT, CDR2 YYEEEE, per germline. V lost 4 bases to trimming and J lost 9 bases; unmatched junction nucleotides: 11. The CDR3 has 15 residues. CDR3 in DNA: TGTGCCAGCAGCCGGGGCAGGGGGCGCAACCGGGAGCTGTTTTTT. It specifies CASSRGRGRNRELFF.